The source of this T cell receptor beta chain is a study of T-cell reconstitution after alpha-beta-depleted transplantation in children (dated by TCRdb to about 2016). About the investigation overall: Using TCR repertoire profiling, the study quantitatively followed how T-cell immune reconstitution unfolded in children after TCRalphabeta/CD19-depleted allogeneic hematopoietic cell transplantation. Study-level results and caveats: Over subsequent months, a decline in hyperexpanded clone frequencies was noted, and after one year, T-cell counts and TCRbeta diversity were mostly ascribed to newly produced T cells. The apparently early recovery of alphabetaT-cell counts about two months after transplant reportedly depended on only several hundred rapidly expanded clones that came from non-depleted graft cells. In some patients, the high TCRbeta diversity seen at day 60 was put down to recipient T cells and intrathymic progenitors that had survived conditioning.

V is reduced by 3 bases and J by 0 bases, leaving a spacing of 11 bases between them. CDR1 and CDR2 are read off the germline V gene (reference sequence) as SEHNR and FQNEAQ. The CDR3 measures 15 amino acids from cysteine to phenylalanine. The sequence is cut down to CDR3 DNA, 45 bases in frame from base 1. The sample's treatment or condition, from its label and the paper: allogeneic hematopoietic cell transplantation with graft depleted of TCRalphabeta T cells and CD19 B cells. The transplant recipients were children given TCRalphabeta/CD19-depleted allogeneic hematopoietic cell grafts. A remark on this clonotype: Its recognized antigen is unknown. No much larger clone is present one base from it, and per-base qualities are unavailable.

Library preparation employed PCR. The run used an Illumina HiSeq 2500. Molecular barcoding was employed in the preparation of TCR libraries, with unique molecular identifiers being used to normalize TCRbeta repertoire quantification. TCRdb ran its own pipeline on the public reads, namely fastp trimming at Q25 and MiXCR clone calling, and kept in-frame beta chains. Entries that share a CDR3 protein sequence are merged under the most common genes and DNA. Within this sample are 530,000 or so distinct CDR3 sequences, with over 25% of them counted one time only. The ten top clones hold around 36% of the sample.

Source: PBMCs, taken before TCRalphabeta/CD19-depleted stem cell transplant. Rearrangement joined TRBV7-9 to TRBJ1-1, with no D gene named confidently. The TCR originated in a boy in the first two years of life with Wiskott-Aldrich syndrome, due to receive a stem cell transplant. The base sequence is TGTGCCAGCAGCTTCGCGGTACAGATGAACACTGAAGCTTTCTTT. Translation gives CASSFAVQMNTEAFF. The variable domain in full, with residues beyond the CDR3 obtained from the reference TRBV7-9 and TRBJ1-1 genes, is DTGVSQNPRHKITKRGQNVTFRCDPISEHNRLYWYRQTLGQGPEFLTYFQNEAQLEKSRLLSDRFSAERPKGSFSTLEIQRTEQGDSAMYLCASSFAVQMNTEAFFGQGTRLTVV.